The TCR beta chain under discussion was sequenced for a study of blood T cells in healthy people across ages. PCR was performed a second time for roughly 7 to 12 cycles using a sample-barcoded 5' primer and a J-beta primer mix. TCRdb reprocessed the 5' RACE reads with MiXCR, giving one entry per CDR3 protein. The repertoire consists of 800,000 to 950,000 distinct CDR3 sequences, with about 48% occurring once and the leading ten covering around an eighth. The CDR3 has 16 amino acids. CDR1 is MDHEN, CDR2 SYDVKM, per germline. Trimming took off 6 bases at V and 6 bases at J, with 23 bases between the two ends. This clonotype has a handful of counts.

The V call is TRBV28, the J call TRBJ1-2; TRBD1 might be the D (5 bases). The clonotype was recovered from a man in his thirties or forties in good health. The material sequenced was blood. The CDR3 DNA reads TGTGCCAGCAGCTTCCCAACAGACGGGGGATCGAATGGCTACACCTTC. Amino acids: CASSFPTDGGSNGYTF.